This T cell receptor (beta chain) was profiled in a study of response to subunit inactivated influenza vaccine. Overall study results and limits: Authors proposed each seasonal influenza vaccination draws in few new T cells.

This clonotype has at least ten counts. Antigen: not known. TCRdb reprocessed the RT-PCR reads via MiXCR and lists one record per CDR3 protein. The table has approximately 500,000 distinct CDR3 sequences, around 13% seen once. Trimming took 5 bases from V and 3 from J; bases not matched to a gene: 11. This CDR3 contains 16 residues. Germline V CDR1 and CDR2: LGHNA, YNFKEQ. The material sequenced was PBMCs from blood, taken 11 to 12 days after vaccination. The TCR was taken from a man aged 45-60 years who received an inactivated influenza vaccine. V and J are TRBV4-2 and TRBJ1-2; 8 positions match TRBD1. CDR3 residues: CASSARFGQGDYGYTF. In nucleotides, the CDR3 is TGTGCCAGCAGCGCAAGATTTGGACAGGGAGACTATGGCTACACCTTC.